One and the same sample provided the 14 T cell receptor beta chains below, sequenced in a study of blood T cell repertoires in COVID-19. The protocol was immunoSEQ multiplex PCR, while the TCRdb copy is restricted to in-frame clones and leaves out a portion. Counted here are about 81,000 clones, 90% to 95% occurring once; the ten biggest clones make up roughly 2%. The sample consisted of peripheral blood. These receptors all stem from a woman aged 45 to 65 in a cohort sampled during active COVID-19.

The chain carries TRBV19 and TRBJ2-1; the match to TRBD1 covers 11 bases. Germline values: CDR1 LNHDA, CDR2 SQIVND (reference sequence). The trim removed 6 bases at V and 4 bases at J, leaving 5 bases unmatched. The CDR3 covers 15 residues. The CDR3 coding sequence is TGTGCCAGTAGATTGGACAGGGGGCCTTACAATGAGCAGTTCTTC. It codes for CASRLDRGPYNEQFF.

J is TRBJ1-1 and V is TRBV10-3, with D unresolved. Germline V gene lookup returns CDR1 ENHRY and CDR2 SYGVKD. The CDR3 is made up of 13 amino acids. Trimming cost V 8 bases and J 4 bases, with 14 bases left between them. The CDR3 sequence is CAIRGGSLTEAFF. The CDR3 DNA follows: TGTGCCATCCGGGGAGGATCTCTCACTGAAGCTTTCTTT.

The chain links TRBV3-1 (or the pseudogene TRBV3-2) to TRBJ2-1; TRBD2 agrees at 12 bases. Germline V gene lookup returns CDR1 LGHDT and CDR2 YNNKEL (reference sequence). V lost 1 base, J lost 16 bases, and 8 bases stayed unmatched. The CDR3 length is 14 residues. CDR3 DNA: TGTGCCAGCAGCCAAGGGACTAGCGGGACTCTGGCCTTCTTC. Translation gives CASSQGTSGTLAFF.

The chain joins TRBV2 to TRBJ2-7, with 13 bases that match TRBD2. The V and J ends lost 6 bases and 6 bases, in that order; junction bases with no gene match: 8. The germline V gene encodes CDR1 SNHLY and CDR2 FYNNEI. The CDR3 is made up of 15 amino acids. The CDR3 nucleotides are TGTGCCAGCAGCGTCGGACTAGCGGGAGTATCCGAGCAGTACTTC. It specifies CASSVGLAGVSEQYF.

The V and J genes are TRBV7-9 and TRBJ1-2, with D perhaps matching TRBD1 (6 bases). The CDR3 has 14 residues. CDR1 is SEHNR, CDR2 FQNEAQ, per germline (reference sequence). V was trimmed by 1 base and J by 8 bases, leaving 14 bases between them. CDR3 in DNA: TGTGCCAGCAGCTTAGGGGGGACACCGCGGGGCTACACCTTC. This sequence encodes CASSLGGTPRGYTF.

The V call is TRBV28, the J call TRBJ1-5, with TRBD1 as a possible D gene (5 bases). V was clipped by 3 bases and J by 7 bases, with 10 bases between them. The length of the CDR3 is 13 residues. Germline lookup yields CDR1 MDHEN and CDR2 SYDVKM. CDR3 nucleotide sequence: TGTGCCAGCAGTTTTGGGGGGGACCAGCCCCAGCATTTT. Its translation: CASSFGGDQPQHF.

The V call is TRBV19, the J call TRBJ2-2, with D maybe TRBD1 (6 bases). V was trimmed by 1 base and J by 7 bases, leaving 16 bases between them. The CDR3 is 16 amino acids. CDR1 and CDR2 (germline): LNHDA, SQIVND (reference sequence). CDR3 sequence: CASSIVQGSRGGELFF. The DNA of the CDR3 is TGTGCCAGTAGTATAGTACAGGGCTCGAGGGGCGGGGAGCTGTTTTTT.

The chain is built from TRBV10-3 and TRBJ1-5; D may be TRBD1 (5 bases). The CDR3 is 13 amino acids. CDR1 is ENHRY and CDR2 is SYGVKD in the germline V gene. V was trimmed by 7 bases and J by 4 bases, leaving 11 bases between them. As DNA, the CDR3 is TGTGCCATCACCGAATCAGGGAATCAGCCCCAGCATTTT. This encodes CAITESGNQPQHF.

This clone was seen once. The chain combines TRBV7-3 with TRBJ2-5; 8 nucleotides agree with TRBD2. This CDR3 spans 15 amino acids. Trimming at V came to 0 bases and at J to 4 bases, leaving 4 bases not matched to a gene. Germline values: CDR1 SGHTA, CDR2 FQGTGA. CDR3 DNA sequence: TGTGCCAGCAGCTTAACCGGACTAGCCCCAGAGACCCAGTACTTC. Protein product: CASSLTGLAPETQYF.

This clone was observed a single time. This sequence joins TRBV9 and TRBJ1-6, with TRBD1 matching over 8 bases. CDR1 is SGDLS, CDR2 YYNGEE, per germline. The CDR3 covers 13 residues. Losses at the gene ends were 2 bases for V and 19 bases for J; bases not matched to a gene: 11. The CDR3 DNA follows: TGTGCCAGCAGCGTCGACCGGACAGGGCCGGGGCACTTT. Amino acids: CASSVDRTGPGHF.

The chain has TRBV28 and TRBJ2-1; 7 bases agree with TRBD1. CDR1 is MDHEN and CDR2 is SYDVKM in the germline V gene. This CDR3 has 16 residues. V shed 7 bases, J shed 6 bases, and the junction held 15 bases outside the gene matches. The CDR3 is CASTYSTGKLVNEQFF. CDR3 DNA: TGTGCCAGCACCTACTCGACAGGGAAACTAGTCAATGAGCAGTTCTTC.

As concerns this clone: One junction end disagrees with the germline gene, perhaps due to a read error. The V and J genes are TRBV2 and TRBJ2-3; 11 bases match TRBD2. The germline CDR1 and CDR2 sequences are SNHLY and FYNNEI. The CDR3 consists of 12 residues. The CDR3 nucleotides read TGTGCCAGCAGTGAAGTGCTAGCGGGAGGAACCTTT. Encoded protein: CASSEVLAGGTF. Full variable domain (rest looked up from reference TRBV2 and TRBJ2-3): EPEVTQTPSHQVTQMGQEVILRCVPISNHLYFYWYRQILGQKVEFLVSFYNNEISEKSEIFDDQFSVERPDGSNFTLKIRSTKLEDSAMYFCASSEVLAGGTFGPGTRLTVL.

The J gene is TRBJ2-1, the V gene TRBV6-5; 10 nucleotides agree with TRBD1. Trimming cost V 5 bases and J 8 bases; bases outside gene matches: 9. This CDR3 is 15 amino acids long. Germline values: CDR1 MNHEY, CDR2 SVGAGI. As DNA, the CDR3 is TGTGCCAGCAGTAGCCCGGGACAGGGGACGCATGAGCAGTTCTTC. Amino acid sequence: CASSSPGQGTHEQFF.

The CDR3 spells CASSTGTGVGYGYTF. The CDR3 coding sequence is TGTGCCAGCAGCACGGGGACAGGGGTGGGATATGGCTACACCTTC. The chain combines TRBV9 with TRBJ1-2; 10 bases are shared with TRBD1. This CDR3 spans 15 amino acids. V was clipped by 4 bases and J by 5 bases; unmatched bases: 8. Germline-derived CDR1 and CDR2 are SGDLS and YYNGEE.